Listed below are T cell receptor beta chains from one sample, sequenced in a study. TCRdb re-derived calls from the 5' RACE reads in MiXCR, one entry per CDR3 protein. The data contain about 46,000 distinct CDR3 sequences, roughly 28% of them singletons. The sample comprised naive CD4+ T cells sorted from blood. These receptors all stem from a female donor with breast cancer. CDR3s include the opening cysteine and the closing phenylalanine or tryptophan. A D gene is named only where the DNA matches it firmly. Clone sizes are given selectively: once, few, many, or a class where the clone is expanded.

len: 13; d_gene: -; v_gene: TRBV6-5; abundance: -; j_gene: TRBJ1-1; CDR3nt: TGTGCCAGCAGTTACGTGGGGGGAACTGAAGCTTTCTTT; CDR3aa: CASSYVGGTEAFF
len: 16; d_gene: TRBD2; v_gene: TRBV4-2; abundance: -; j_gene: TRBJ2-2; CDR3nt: TGTGCCAGCAGCCAAGATTGGAGCGGGAGGGCCGGGGAGCTGTTTTTT; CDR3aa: CASSQDWSGRAGELFF
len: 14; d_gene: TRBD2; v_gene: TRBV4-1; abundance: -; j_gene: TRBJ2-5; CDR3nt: TGCGCCAGCAGCCAAGTTCCTAGCGGGGAGACCCAGTACTTC; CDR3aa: CASSQVPSGETQYF
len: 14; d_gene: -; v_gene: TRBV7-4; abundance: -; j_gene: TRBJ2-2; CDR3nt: TGTGCCAGCAGCAACCAGGGATATACCGGGGAGCTGTTTTTT; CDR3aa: CASSNQGYTGELFF
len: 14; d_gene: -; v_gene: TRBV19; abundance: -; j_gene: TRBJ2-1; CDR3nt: TGTGCCAGTAGTCGTAAAAGCTCCTACAATGAGCAGTCCTTC; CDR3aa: CASSRKSSYNEQSF
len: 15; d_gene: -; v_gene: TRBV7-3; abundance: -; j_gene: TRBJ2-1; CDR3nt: TGTGCCAGCAGCTTAGGTCACCCTGGGTGGAATGAGCAGTTCTTC; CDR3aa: CASSLGHPGWNEQFF
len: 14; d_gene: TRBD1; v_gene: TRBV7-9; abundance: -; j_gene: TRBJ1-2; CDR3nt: TGTGCCAGCAGCTCCGGACAGGGATTCTATGGCTACACCTTC; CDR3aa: CASSSGQGFYGYTF
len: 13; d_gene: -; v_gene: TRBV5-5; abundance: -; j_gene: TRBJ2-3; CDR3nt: TGTGCCAGCAGCCCCGAGGCATCAGATACGCGGTATTTT; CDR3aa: CASSPEASDTRYF
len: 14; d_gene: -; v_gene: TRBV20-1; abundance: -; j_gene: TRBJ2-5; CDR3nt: TGCAGTGTCCCGGGGCTCGCCCCACAAGAGACCCAGTACTTC; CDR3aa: CSVPGLAPQETQYF
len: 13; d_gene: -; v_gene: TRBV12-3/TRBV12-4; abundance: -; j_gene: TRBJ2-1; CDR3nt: TGTGCCAGCTGCGATTACGGGGGCAATGAGCAGTTCTTC; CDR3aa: CASCDYGGNEQFF
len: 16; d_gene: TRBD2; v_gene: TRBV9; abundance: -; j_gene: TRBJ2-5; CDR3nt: TGTGCCAGCAGCGTAGATTCTAGCGGGGCCCAAGAGACCCAGTACTTC; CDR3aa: CASSVDSSGAQETQYF
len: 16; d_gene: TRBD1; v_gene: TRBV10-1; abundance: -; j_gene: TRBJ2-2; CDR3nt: TGCGCCAGCAGTGAGTTCGACAGGGGGAGGACCGGGGAGCTGTTTTTT; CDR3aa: CASSEFDRGRTGELFF
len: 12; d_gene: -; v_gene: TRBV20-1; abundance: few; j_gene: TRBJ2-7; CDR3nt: TGCAGTGCCCGTCGGGGGGCCAACGAGCAGTACTTC; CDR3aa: CSARRGANEQYF
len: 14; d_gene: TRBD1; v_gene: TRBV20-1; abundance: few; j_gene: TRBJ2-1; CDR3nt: TGCAGTGCTAGGACAGGGGGCCCTCACAATGAGCAGGTCTTC; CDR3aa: CSARTGGPHNEQVF
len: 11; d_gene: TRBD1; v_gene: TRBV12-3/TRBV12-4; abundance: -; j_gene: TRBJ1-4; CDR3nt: TGTGCCACCCAGGGGGGGGAAAAACTGTTTTTT; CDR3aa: CATQGGEKLFF
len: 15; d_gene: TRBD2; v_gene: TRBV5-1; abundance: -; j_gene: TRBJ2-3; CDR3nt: TGCGCCAGCAGCTTCTCCGGGGGGGTTGGCTATACGCAGTATTTT; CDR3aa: CASSFSGGVGYTQYF
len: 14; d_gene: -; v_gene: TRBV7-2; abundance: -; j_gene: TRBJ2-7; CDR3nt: TGTGCCAGCAGCAAGTCGGGGACAACCTACGAGCAGTACTTC; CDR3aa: CASSKSGTTYEQYF
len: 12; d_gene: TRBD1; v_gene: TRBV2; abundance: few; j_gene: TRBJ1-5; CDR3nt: TGTGCCAGCAGTGATTTGGGACAGGGTCGGCATTTT; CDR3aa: CASSDLGQGRHF
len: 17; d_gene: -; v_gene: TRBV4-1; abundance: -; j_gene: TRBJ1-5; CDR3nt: TGCGCCAGCAGCCAAGATTTTCGAGGGGGGACAAATCAGCCCCAGCATTTT; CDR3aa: CASSQDFRGGTNQPQHF
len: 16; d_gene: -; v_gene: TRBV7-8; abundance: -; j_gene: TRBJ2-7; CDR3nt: TGTGCCAGCGGCTTAGCGGGGGACAGGCCAACCTACGAGCAGTACTTC; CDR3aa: CASGLAGDRPTYEQYF
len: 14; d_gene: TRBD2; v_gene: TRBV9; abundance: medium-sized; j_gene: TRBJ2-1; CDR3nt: TGTGCCAGCAGCGTAGGTGGTAGGGAGGGTGAGCAGTTCTTC; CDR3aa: CASSVGGREGEQFF
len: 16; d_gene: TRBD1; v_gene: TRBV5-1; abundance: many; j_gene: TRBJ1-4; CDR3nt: TGCGCCAGCAGCCAACCTACAGGGGCAACTAATGAAAAACTGTTTTTT; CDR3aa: CASSQPTGATNEKLFF
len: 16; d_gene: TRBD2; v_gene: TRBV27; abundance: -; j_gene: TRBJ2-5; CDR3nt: TGTGCCAGCAGTCTCGGGACTAGCAGGGTGGTGGAGACCCAGTACTTC; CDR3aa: CASSLGTSRVVETQYF
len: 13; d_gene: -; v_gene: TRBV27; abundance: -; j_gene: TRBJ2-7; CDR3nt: TGTGCCAGCAGTTTAAGTAGGGACTACGAGCAGTACTTC; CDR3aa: CASSLSRDYEQYF